This T cell receptor (beta chain) was identified in a study of CD8+CD57+ T cells in acquired aplastic anemia. Study-wide findings and caveats: In CD8+ cells, Simpson's diversity showed no significant difference between patients and controls.

Sequenced patients had shown CD8+CD57+ cell expansion by flow cytometry. CDR3 length: 13 amino acids. The junction had 3 bases not matched to a gene; V was cut back by 5 bases and J by 3 bases. Germline assignment: CDR1 ENHRY and CDR2 SYGVKD. TCR beta VDJ combinations and CDR3 sequences were profiled from genomic DNA. Via MiXCR, TCRdb re-called the reads, giving one row per CDR3 protein. The table shows 150,000 to 200,000 distinct CDR3 sequences, with 40% to 55% occurring only once. Remarks on this clonotype: Its antigen remains unknown.

Sequenced input: sorted CD4+, CD8+, or CD8+CD57+ T cells (not recorded which) from PBMCs. The chain combines TRBV10-3 with TRBJ1-1; 7 nucleotides line up with TRBD1. The source is a human donor with aplastic anemia. This CDR3 reads CAISSRGDTEAFF. CDR3 in DNA: TGTGCCATCAGTTCCAGGGGGGACACTGAAGCTTTCTTT.